The 24 T cell receptor beta chains below were found in one sample sequenced in a study of T-cell reconstitution after alpha-beta-depleted transplantation in children. Preparation of the TCRbeta library used unique molecular identifiers. Via MiXCR, TCRdb re-called the PCR reads, giving one row per CDR3 protein. The sample shows roughly 200,000 distinct CDR3 sequences, around 7% of them seen only once. Specimen: PBMCs from the stem cell graft donor, collected from the stem cell graft. These receptors came from a human donor who donated a stem cell graft to a child with Wiskott-Aldrich syndrome.

In this sample, this clonotype turned up a few times. The chain has TRBV27 and TRBJ1-1; weak D call: TRBD1 (5 bases). From germline, CDR1 is MNHEY and CDR2 SMNVEV (reference sequence). The CDR3 extends over 14 amino acids. V lost 0 bases, J lost 1 base, and 6 bases lay in between. CDR3 loop: CASSLSRGNTEAFF. The CDR3 DNA reads as TGTGCCAGCAGTTTATCGAGGGGGAACACTGAAGCTTTCTTT.

This clonotype occurred many times. The rearrangement uses TRBV20-1 and TRBJ1-6, with 7 bases aligning to TRBD1. V shed 3 bases and J 7 bases; nucleotides not matched to a gene: 6. The CDR3 consists of 14 residues. Germline lookup yields CDR1 DFQATT and CDR2 SNEGSKA (reference sequence). The CDR3: CSASQGEKNSPLHF. The CDR3 region has the DNA TGCAGTGCTAGTCAGGGGGAAAAGAATTCACCCCTCCACTTT.

This clonotype has a count of ten or more. V and J are TRBV20-1 and TRBJ2-1; D is ambiguous. V was shortened by 1 base and J by 6 bases, with 16 bases between the two germline ends. The CDR3 has 15 residues. CDR1 DFQATT and CDR2 SNEGSKA come from the germline V gene (reference sequence). In nucleotides, the CDR3 is TGCAGTGCTAGAGTGCCGGACCGAATCACCAATGAGCAGTTCTTC. Translating it yields CSARVPDRITNEQFF.

This chain uses TRBV4-1 with TRBJ2-2; TRBD1 matches at 8 bases. The CDR3 runs 18 residues. With 2 bases clipped from V and 3 bases from J, the junction kept 11 bases outside the gene matches. Germline V CDR1 and CDR2: MGHRA, YSYEKL. The CDR3 DNA reads as TGCGCCAGCAGCCAAAAGGGGGCAGGGGGCGCCGACACCGGGGAGCTGTTTTTT. Translated: CASSQKGAGGADTGELFF.

This clonotype has at least ten counts. The genes are TRBV27 and TRBJ1-3, with D perhaps matching TRBD1 (6 bases). V gave up 5 bases and J gave up 1 base, with 12 bases separating them. CDR1 is MNHEY, CDR2 SMNVEV, per germline (reference sequence). The CDR3 contains 15 residues. Here the CDR3 reads CASSTRRGSGNTIYF. In DNA form, the CDR3 reads TGTGCCAGCAGTACAAGGAGGGGGTCTGGAAACACCATATATTTT.

Ten or more counts support this clonotype. V usage is TRBV7-9 and J usage is TRBJ2-3; D unclear. Germline-derived CDR1 and CDR2 are SEHNR and FQNEAQ (reference sequence). There are 11 residues in the CDR3. The ends were cut back, 5 bases at V and 4 bases at J, with 4 bases in the middle. CDR3 region: CASSPADTQYF. The CDR3 nucleotides read TGTGCCAGCAGCCCCGCAGATACGCAGTATTTT.

This clonotype has ten or more counts. The gene calls are TRBV20-1 and TRBJ2-1, with 9 nucleotides matching TRBD2. The CDR3 covers 15 residues. The J segment lost 2 bases and the V segment lost 1 base, leaving 3 bases of the junction unmatched. Per germline, CDR1 DFQATT and CDR2 SNEGSKA (reference sequence). Written as DNA, the CDR3 is TGCAGTGCTAGAGTGGTAGCGGGAGCCTACAATGAGCAGTTCTTC. Protein: CSARVVAGAYNEQFF.

This clonotype occurred a few times. The chain carries TRBV24-1 and TRBJ1-3; D ambiguous. Trimming took off 10 bases at V and 8 bases at J, with 11 bases between the two ends. Per germline, CDR1 KGHDR and CDR2 SFDVKD. CDR3 size: 11 residues. The CDR3 here is CATKGRDTIYF. CDR3 nucleotide sequence: TGTGCCACGAAAGGGCGGGACACCATATATTTT.

This clonotype showed up many times. J is TRBJ2-5 and V is TRBV12-3 or TRBV12-4; 10 bases are shared with TRBD2. This CDR3 is 15 amino acids long. V shed 3 bases, J shed 5 bases, and the junction held 6 bases outside the gene matches. The DNA of the CDR3 is TGTGCCAGCAGTTTGTACACTAGCGGGGCTGAGACCCAGTACTTC. It translates to CASSLYTSGAETQYF.

This clonotype has just a few counts. V and J are TRBV7-7 and TRBJ2-2; TRBD2 matches at 9 bases. CDR3 size: 17 residues. The junction had 8 bases not matched to a gene; V was cut back by 4 bases and J by 2 bases. Germline CDR1 reads SSHAT; CDR2 reads FNYEAQ (reference sequence). In DNA form, the CDR3 reads TGTGCCAGCAGCTCGCTAGCGGGATCAGGCAACACCGGGGAGCTGTTTTTT. Protein sequence: CASSSLAGSGNTGELFF.

The J gene is TRBJ1-1, the V gene TRBV5-1; D is undetermined. Germline-derived CDR1 and CDR2 are SGHRS and YFSETQ. V was shortened by 4 bases and J by 9 bases, with 16 bases between the two germline ends. This CDR3 has 13 residues. CDR3 bases: TGCGCCAGCAGCCTTGACGGTAACTTTCAAGCTTTCTTT. Amino acid sequence: CASSLDGNFQAFF.

In its sample, this clonotype was seen many times. This chain connects TRBV12-3 or TRBV12-4 to TRBJ2-7; 7 nucleotides match TRBD2. The CDR3 has 14 amino acids. Trimming removed 6 bases from V and 2 bases from J; junction bases left unmatched: 7. The CDR3 region is CASRLGGSAYEQYF. The CDR3 region has the DNA TGTGCCAGCAGATTGGGGGGGTCGGCCTACGAGCAGTACTTC.

This clonotype was seen a handful of times. This chain connects TRBV19 to TRBJ1-2; no reliable D call. This CDR3 has 12 amino acids. The germline V gene has CDR1 LNHDA and CDR2 SQIVND (reference sequence). V lost 1 base, J lost 6 bases, and 6 bases lay in between. CDR3 DNA: TGTGCCAGTAGTATAGGACGGAATGGCTACACCTTC. Translation: CASSIGRNGYTF.

This clonotype has at least ten counts. The V gene is TRBV6-2 or TRBV6-3, the J gene TRBJ2-7; tentatively, D is TRBD2 (5 bases). This CDR3 comprises 12 residues. Germline-derived CDR1 and CDR2 are MNHEY and SVGEGT. V dropped 1 base and J dropped 5 bases, with 6 bases sitting between them. CDR3 sequence (DNA): TGTGCCAGCAGTTACTTCGGGAACGAGCAGTACTTC. Protein sequence: CASSYFGNEQYF.

The chain carries TRBV28 and TRBJ1-6, with D maybe TRBD1 (6 bases). CDR1 MDHEN and CDR2 SYDVKM come from the germline V gene. Trimming removed 3 bases at V and 7 bases at J, with 13 bases between. The CDR3 has 15 amino acids. Here the CDR3 reads CASSFRGGSNSPLHF. The CDR3 bases are TGTGCCAGCAGTTTTAGGGGGGGCTCGAATTCACCCCTCCACTTT.

In this sample, this clonotype turned up many times. The chain joins TRBV27 to TRBJ2-3, with 8 bases that match TRBD1. Losses at the gene ends were 3 bases for V and 3 bases for J; bases not matched to a gene: 2. The CDR3 has 14 amino acids. Germline CDR1 reads MNHEY; CDR2 reads SMNVEV (reference sequence). The CDR3 DNA follows: TGTGCCAGCAGTTTGAGACAGGGGACAGATACGCAGTATTTT. Translating it yields CASSLRQGTDTQYF.

There are many counts of this clonotype. V usage is TRBV12-3 or TRBV12-4 and J usage is TRBJ1-3, with 7 nucleotides matching TRBD1. The V and J ends lost 6 bases and 2 bases, in that order; junction bases with no gene match: 7. This CDR3 is 15 amino acids long. The DNA of the CDR3 is TGTGCCAGCAGAAGAGGGACAGCCGCTGGAAACACCATATATTTT. Its protein is CASRRGTAAGNTIYF.

The rearrangement uses TRBV7-2 and TRBJ2-1; D call uncertain. Germline V CDR1 and CDR2: SGHTA, FQGNSA. The CDR3 totals 16 residues. V was trimmed by 5 bases and J by 0 bases, leaving 14 bases between them. CDR3 sequence reads: CASSPPGSRSYNEQFF. CDR3 DNA: TGTGCCAGCAGCCCGCCCGGGTCCCGCTCCTACAATGAGCAGTTCTTC.

As concerns this clonotype: Germline and junction disagree at one end, which may indicate a read error. V gene TRBV4-1 combines with J gene TRBJ2-7; D uncertain. Germline lookup yields CDR1 MGHRA and CDR2 YSYEKL. The CDR3 is made up of 13 amino acids. DNA of the CDR3: TGTGCCAGCAGCCCAGTACTCCTCTACGAGCAGTACTTC. This sequence encodes CASSPVLLYEQYF.

This clonotype occurred many times. This chain links TRBV12-3 or TRBV12-4 with TRBJ2-7; D is perhaps TRBD1 (6 bases). V dropped 7 bases and J dropped 4 bases, with 11 bases sitting between them. This CDR3 region has 12 residues. Here the CDR3 DNA reads TGTGCCAGCACCGAGGACAGATACGAGCAGTACTTC. The encoded protein is CASTEDRYEQYF.

This clonotype was seen a single time. The chain carries TRBV19 and TRBJ1-1, with 9 positions matching TRBD1. The CDR3 length is 13 residues. The junction had 3 bases not matched to a gene; V was cut back by 6 bases and J by 4 bases. The germline V gene has CDR1 LNHDA and CDR2 SQIVND (reference sequence). This chain's CDR3 is CASRLTGGTEAFF. The CDR3 bases are TGTGCCAGTAGGCTGACAGGGGGCACTGAAGCTTTCTTT.

This clonotype was detected ten times or more. CDR3: CSARPGTAEKLFF. As DNA, the CDR3 is TGCAGTGCTAGGCCAGGGACAGCGGAAAAACTGTTTTTT. The rearrangement uses TRBV20-1 and TRBJ1-4; 7 nucleotides align to TRBD1. Germline CDR1 reads DFQATT; CDR2 reads SNEGSKA (reference sequence). The junction had 6 bases not matched to a gene; V was cut back by 3 bases and J by 8 bases. This CDR3 is 13 amino acids long.

The chain is built from TRBV3-1 and TRBJ2-7, with 8 bases matching TRBD1. This CDR3 spans 17 amino acids. The V gene's germline CDR1 is LGHDT and CDR2 YNNKEL (reference sequence). With V trimmed by 11 bases and J by 2 bases, 20 bases remained unmatched. Here the CDR3 DNA reads TGTGCCTCCAGCCAGCAGGTCGGACGGGACAGGACCTACGAGCAGTACTTC. The encoded protein is CASSQQVGRDRTYEQYF.

There are many counts of this clonotype. The chain is built from TRBV15 and TRBJ1-3; D unclear. Germline assignment: CDR1 LNHNV and CDR2 YYDKDF (reference sequence). The CDR3 length is 16 residues. Trimming took off 0 bases at V and 0 bases at J, with 9 bases between the two ends. CDR3 nucleotides: TGTGCCACCAGCAGAGAAGTCGGGATCTCTGGAAACACCATATATTTT. Residues: CATSREVGISGNTIYF.